Below are 15 T cell receptor beta chains sequenced from a single sample in a study of regulatory T cells in long-lasting Graves disease (dated by TCRdb to 2020 to 2022). The time point label, read with the paper, signifies: newly diagnosed GD, antithyroid drugs for less than 3 months. RNA was extracted from PBMCs in TRIzol for both TCR sequencing and RNA sequencing. The library was produced with multiplex PCR. Sequencer: Illumina HiSeq 4000. iRepertoire HTBI primers and Arm-PCR amplification of CDR3 regions were used to construct TCR beta libraries. The public reads were reprocessed in TCRdb via fastp at Q25 and MiXCR, keeping in-frame beta chains. Each CDR3 protein appears once, grouped with its most common genes and DNA. This sample comprises 500,000 to 700,000 distinct CDR3 sequences, approximately 15% of them detected only once. 18% of the sample rests with the top ten. These data were likewise used in another study, on T cells in Graves' hyperthyroidism and ophthalmopathy.

This sample comprised peripheral blood mononuclear cells (PBMCs), obtained at new diagnosis, from a patient treated with antithyroid drugs. All receptors derive from a woman between 25 and 40 years old with Graves disease. Donor details come from another sample of the same person, matched by shared clones.

This clonotype was seen only a few times. This chain uses TRBV9 with TRBJ1-1; a possible D gene is TRBD1 (6 bases). Germline V gene sequence: CDR1 SGDLS, CDR2 YYNGEE. CDR3 size: 13 residues. Between the trimmed V and J ends, which lost 7 bases and 2 bases, there was a span of 12 bases. Written as DNA, the CDR3 is TGTGCCAGCGGATGGACAGACAACACTGAAGCTTTCTTT. Amino acid sequence: CASGWTDNTEAFF.

This clonotype was seen a handful of times. The chain combines TRBV19 with TRBJ2-3, with TRBD2 identical over 10 bases. Trimming removed 6 bases from V and 1 base from J; junction bases left unmatched: 1. The germline CDR1 and CDR2 sequences are LNHDA and SQIVND (reference sequence). There are 14 residues in the CDR3. CDR3 nucleotide sequence: TGTGCCAGTAGAACTAGCGGGGGCACAGATACGCAGTATTTT. Protein: CASRTSGGTDTQYF.

The V gene is TRBV11-3, the J gene TRBJ2-1, with unresolved D. V was trimmed by 5 bases and J by 5 bases, leaving 10 bases between them. This CDR3 contains 13 residues. Germline V CDR1 and CDR2: SGHNT, YENEEA. DNA for the CDR3: TGTGCCAGCAGCCCCCACTCAAACAATGAGCAGTTCTTC. Its translation: CASSPHSNNEQFF. Supplemented by reference TRBV11-3 and TRBJ2-1, the full variable domain reads EAGVVQSPRYKIIEKKQPVAFWCNPISGHNTLYWYLQNLGQGPELLIRYENEEAVDDSQLPKDRFSAERLKGVDSTLKIQPAELGDSAVYLCASSPHSNNEQFFGPGTRLTVL.

This clonotype was observed a few times. The chain joins TRBV25-1 to TRBJ1-1; maybe TRBD1 (6 bases). CDR1 and CDR2 from the germline V gene are MGHDK and SYGVNS. V shed 4 bases and J shed 3 bases, with 12 bases lying between them. This CDR3 region has 14 residues. CDR3 sequence reads: CASSVGGRYTEAFF. CDR3 in DNA: TGTGCCAGCAGTGTAGGGGGTAGGTACACTGAAGCTTTCTTT. Supplemented by reference TRBV25-1 and TRBJ1-1, the full variable domain reads EADIYQTPRYLVIGTGKKITLECSQTMGHDKMYWYQQDPGMELHLIHYSYGVNSTEKGDLSSESTVSRIRTEHFPLTLESARPSHTSQYLCASSVGGRYTEAFFGQGTRLTVV.

This clonotype has at least ten counts. The V call is TRBV18, the J call TRBJ1-2; 7 nucleotides match TRBD1. The CDR3 is made up of 13 amino acids. Trimming removed 8 bases from V and 4 bases from J; junction bases left unmatched: 7. Germline assignment: CDR1 KGHSH and CDR2 LQKENI. The CDR3 loop reads CASSLRDSYGYTF. Written as DNA, the CDR3 is TGTGCCAGCAGCTTACGGGACAGCTATGGCTACACCTTC. Complete variable domain (other parts from reference TRBV18 and TRBJ1-2): NAGVMQNPRHLVRRRGQEARLRCSPMKGHSHVYWYRQLPEEGLKFMVYLQKENIIDESGMPKERFSAEFPKEGPSILRIQQVVRGDSAAYFCASSLRDSYGYTFGSGTRLTVV.

This clonotype was found many times. The chain uses TRBV28 and TRBJ2-2; possible D gene TRBD1, 6 bases. Per the germline V gene, CDR1 is MDHEN and CDR2 is SYDVKM. The CDR3 loop spans 17 amino acids. V lost 5 bases, J lost 0 bases, and 16 bases lay in between. The DNA for the CDR3 is TGTGCCAGCAGTCCGCTTCGTAGGACAGCGAACACCGGGGAGCTGTTTTTT. Translating it yields CASSPLRRTANTGELFF.

Ten or more counts support this clonotype. The J gene is TRBJ1-5, the V gene TRBV2; no reliable D call. This CDR3 spans 14 amino acids. V was cut by 8 bases and J by 0 bases, with 11 bases left in between. Germline CDR1 and CDR2: SNHLY and FYNNEI. The CDR3 is CASLAGLSNQPQHF. DNA for the CDR3: TGTGCCAGCCTGGCGGGCCTTAGCAATCAGCCCCAGCATTTT.

The chain joins TRBV20-1 to TRBJ2-1, with TRBD2 matching 8 bases. There are 13 residues in the CDR3. Trimming at V came to 7 bases and at J to 4 bases, leaving 6 bases not matched to a gene. Germline V gene lookup returns CDR1 DFQATT and CDR2 SNEGSKA (reference sequence). This CDR3 is CSVRIAGYNEQFF. The CDR3 nucleotides are TGCAGTGTTCGTATAGCGGGATACAATGAGCAGTTCTTC.

This clonotype was observed at least ten times. The V call is TRBV18, the J call TRBJ1-2, with 8 nucleotides matching TRBD1. With 8 bases clipped from V and 3 bases from J, the junction kept 8 bases outside the gene matches. CDR3 length: 14 amino acids. The germline V gene encodes CDR1 KGHSH and CDR2 LQKENI. The CDR3 bases are TGTGCCAGCAGTCCCGGGACAGGAGACTATGGCTACACCTTC. Its protein product is CASSPGTGDYGYTF.

The genes are TRBV18 and TRBJ1-3; D uncertain. Trimming shortened V by 1 base and J by 0 bases, and 10 bases separated the two germline ends. CDR1 is KGHSH and CDR2 is LQKENI in the germline V gene. This CDR3 region has 16 residues. As DNA, the CDR3 is TGTGCCAGCTCACCACGGGCTCTATCCTCTGGAAACACCATATATTTT. Its translation: CASSPRALSSGNTIYF.

In its sample, this clonotype was seen many times. This sequence joins TRBV28 and TRBJ2-1; 7 bases are a match to TRBD1. This CDR3 contains 15 residues. V shed 5 bases, J shed 8 bases, and the junction held 12 bases outside the gene matches. CDR1 and CDR2 from the germline V gene are MDHEN and SYDVKM. This chain's CDR3 is CASSPRTGPSYEQFF. CDR3 bases: TGTGCCAGCAGTCCGCGGACAGGACCAAGCTATGAGCAGTTCTTC.

CDR3 bases: TGTGCTAGTGTCCCGGACAGTAACACTGAAGCTTTCTTT. Translating gives CASVPDSNTEAFF. The chain combines TRBV12-5 with TRBJ1-1; a weak D match, TRBD1 (6 bases). This CDR3 comprises 13 residues. V dropped 7 bases and J dropped 2 bases, with 11 bases sitting between them. The germline V gene has CDR1 LGHNT and CDR2 FRNRAP.

This clonotype was seen repeatedly, ten times or more. The chain links TRBV28 to TRBJ1-5; D is unclear. CDR1 and CDR2 from the germline V gene are MDHEN and SYDVKM. The V end was cut by 8 bases, the J end by 5 bases, with 13 bases between. CDR3 length: 13 residues. As DNA, the CDR3 is TGTGCCAGCGGTTCGGGCGACTATCAGCCCCAGCATTTT. It encodes CASGSGDYQPQHF.

The chain carries TRBV18 and TRBJ2-1; no clear D gene. The V gene lost 0 bases and the J gene lost 8 bases, with 8 bases spanning the gap. This CDR3 is 13 amino acids long. Germline lookup yields CDR1 KGHSH and CDR2 LQKENI. As DNA, the CDR3 is TGTGCCAGCTCACCACCGCGGCTAGATGAGCAGTTCTTC. Its translation: CASSPPRLDEQFF.

This clonotype was recorded at least ten times. V and J are TRBV20-1 and TRBJ2-7; a possible D gene is TRBD1 (6 bases). Germline V gene lookup returns CDR1 DFQATT and CDR2 SNEGSKA (reference sequence). This CDR3 region has 13 residues. The V end was cut by 5 bases, the J end by 7 bases, with 18 bases between. CDR3 bases: TGCAGTGCTGGACAGACGGCCTTGGGGGAGCAGTACTTC. Translation: CSAGQTALGEQYF.